A selection of T cell receptor beta chains follows, all from one sample in a study of T cell responses to AZD1222 COVID-19 vaccine. The protocol was immunoSEQ multiplex PCR, while the TCRdb copy is restricted to in-frame clones and leaves out a portion. The sample includes 250,000 or so clones, approximately 93% seen only once; the top ten take about 0.5%. This specimen consisted of peripheral blood, obtained on day 0 of AZD1222 vaccination. The source of these receptors is an adult in good health. The CDR3 runs from the conserved cysteine through the conserved F or W. A D gene is named only where the DNA matches it firmly. Rows may omit the clone size; those that give it use once, few, many or a size class.

d_call: .; v_call: TRBV2; j_call: TRBJ1-5; clone_size: .; cdr3_aa: CASNPTGIWGQPQHF; cdr3_nt: TGTGCCAGCAATCCGACAGGAATTTGGGGTCAGCCCCAGCATTTT
d_call: .; v_call: TRBV19; j_call: TRBJ1-6; clone_size: .; cdr3_aa: CASSFGSNSPLHF; cdr3_nt: TGTGCCAGTAGTTTTGGTTCTAATTCACCCCTCCACTTT
d_call: TRBD1; v_call: TRBV3-1/TRBV3-2; j_call: TRBJ1-1; clone_size: .; cdr3_aa: CASSQGGTGRVAFF; cdr3_nt: TGTGCCAGCAGCCAAGGAGGGACAGGGAGGGTAGCTTTCTTT
d_call: .; v_call: TRBV28; j_call: TRBJ2-7; clone_size: .; cdr3_aa: CASGLERDEQYF; cdr3_nt: TGTGCCAGCGGCCTAGAAAGGGACGAGCAGTACTTC
d_call: TRBD2; v_call: TRBV6-5; j_call: TRBJ2-3; clone_size: .; cdr3_aa: CASALAGGKDTQYF; cdr3_nt: TGTGCCAGTGCCCTAGCGGGAGGCAAAGATACGCAGTATTTT
d_call: .; v_call: TRBV6-5; j_call: TRBJ2-7; clone_size: .; cdr3_aa: CASSKQGNYEQYF; cdr3_nt: TGTGCCAGCAGTAAACAGGGTAACTACGAGCAGTACTTC
d_call: TRBD1; v_call: TRBV5-1; j_call: TRBJ1-2; clone_size: few; cdr3_aa: CASSTGQGSYGYTF; cdr3_nt: TGCGCCAGCAGCACAGGACAGGGCAGCTATGGCTACACCTTC
d_call: .; v_call: TRBV4-3; j_call: TRBJ1-5; clone_size: once; cdr3_aa: CASSQGPDSNQPQHF; cdr3_nt: TGCGCCAGCAGCCAAGGACCGGATAGCAATCAGCCCCAGCATTTT
d_call: .; v_call: TRBV28; j_call: TRBJ2-5; clone_size: once; cdr3_aa: CASSSGTPQAQYF; cdr3_nt: TGTGCCAGCAGTTCCGGGACCCCCCAGGCCCAGTACTTC
d_call: TRBD2; v_call: TRBV3-1/TRBV3-2; j_call: TRBJ2-1; clone_size: .; cdr3_aa: CASSQGTGGRKQFF; cdr3_nt: TGTGCCAGCAGCCAAGGCACCGGCGGGAGGAAGCAGTTCTTC
d_call: TRBD2; v_call: TRBV6-5; j_call: TRBJ2-1; clone_size: .; cdr3_aa: CASSTLAGGLNEQFF; cdr3_nt: TGTGCCAGCAGCACCCTAGCGGGGGGGCTCAATGAGCAGTTCTTC
d_call: .; v_call: TRBV20-1; j_call: TRBJ1-2; clone_size: .; cdr3_aa: CSASPPGVPYGYTF; cdr3_nt: TGCAGTGCTAGTCCCCCCGGGGTTCCTTATGGCTACACCTTC
d_call: .; v_call: TRBV18; j_call: TRBJ2-6; clone_size: .; cdr3_aa: CASSPKPSTVGANVLTF; cdr3_nt: TGTGCCAGCTCACCAAAACCCAGCACGGTTGGGGCCAACGTCCTGACTTTC
d_call: TRBD2; v_call: TRBV6-6; j_call: TRBJ2-1; clone_size: .; cdr3_aa: CASSYSTAGLRIF; cdr3_nt: TGTGCCAGCAGTTACTCGACAGCGGGGCTACGGATCTTC
d_call: .; v_call: TRBV4-1; j_call: TRBJ1-5; clone_size: .; cdr3_aa: CASSHAGRSNQPQHF; cdr3_nt: TGCGCCAGCAGCCACGCGGGACGGAGCAATCAGCCCCAGCATTTT
d_call: .; v_call: TRBV28; j_call: TRBJ2-3; clone_size: .; cdr3_aa: CASLRRETDTQYF; cdr3_nt: TGTGCCAGCTTAAGGAGGGAGACAGATACGCAGTATTTT
d_call: TRBD1; v_call: TRBV10-3; j_call: TRBJ1-1; clone_size: .; cdr3_aa: CAISERGQYTEAFF; cdr3_nt: TGTGCCATCAGTGAGCGGGGACAGTACACTGAAGCTTTCTTT
d_call: .; v_call: TRBV12-3/TRBV12-4; j_call: TRBJ1-4; clone_size: .; cdr3_aa: CASRGQLNEKLFF; cdr3_nt: TGTGCCAGCAGGGGACAACTTAATGAAAAACTGTTTTTT
d_call: .; v_call: TRBV10-2; j_call: TRBJ1-6; clone_size: .; cdr3_aa: CASSEGSNSPLHF; cdr3_nt: TGCGCCAGCAGTGAAGGTAGTAATTCACCCCTCCACTTT
d_call: TRBD1; v_call: TRBV2; j_call: TRBJ1-3; clone_size: .; cdr3_aa: CASSYGTGSSGNTIYF; cdr3_nt: TGTGCCAGCAGCTACGGGACAGGGAGCTCTGGAAACACCATATATTTT
d_call: TRBD1; v_call: TRBV28; j_call: TRBJ1-5; clone_size: .; cdr3_aa: CASSFMDRGHNQPQHF; cdr3_nt: TGTGCCAGCAGTTTCATGGACAGGGGGCACAATCAGCCCCAGCATTTT
d_call: .; v_call: TRBV27; j_call: TRBJ2-5; clone_size: .; cdr3_aa: CASSYSAGTAQETQYF; cdr3_nt: TGTGCCAGCAGTTATTCCGCCGGGACCGCCCAAGAGACCCAGTACTTC
d_call: TRBD1; v_call: TRBV4-2; j_call: TRBJ1-4; clone_size: .; cdr3_aa: CASTQGASNEKLFF; cdr3_nt: TGTGCCAGCACCCAGGGGGCTTCTAATGAAAAACTGTTTTTT
d_call: .; v_call: TRBV10-3; j_call: TRBJ1-2; clone_size: .; cdr3_aa: CAIWDRGKANYGYTF; cdr3_nt: TGTGCCATCTGGGACCGGGGGAAAGCTAACTATGGCTACACCTTC
d_call: TRBD1; v_call: TRBV27; j_call: TRBJ1-2; clone_size: .; cdr3_aa: CASSSGTGGRYGYTF; cdr3_nt: TGTGCCAGCAGTTCCGGGACAGGGGGCCGCTATGGCTACACCTTC